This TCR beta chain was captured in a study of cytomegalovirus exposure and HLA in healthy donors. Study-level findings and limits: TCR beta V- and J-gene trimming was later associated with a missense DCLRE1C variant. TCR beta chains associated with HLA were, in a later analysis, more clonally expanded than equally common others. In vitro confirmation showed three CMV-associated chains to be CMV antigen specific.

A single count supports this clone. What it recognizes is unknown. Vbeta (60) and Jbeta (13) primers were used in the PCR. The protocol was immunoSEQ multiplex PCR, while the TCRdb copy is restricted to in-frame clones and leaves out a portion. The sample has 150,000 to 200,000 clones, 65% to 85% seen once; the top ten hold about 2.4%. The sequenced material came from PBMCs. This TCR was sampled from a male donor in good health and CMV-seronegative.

CDR3 bases: TGCGCCAGCAGTGAGCCAAGGGGGCTTGGCACAGATACGCAGTATTTT. Its protein product is CASSEPRGLGTDTQYF. The chain couples TRBV10-2 to TRBJ2-3, with 7 bases lining up with TRBD1. CDR1 is WSHSY and CDR2 is SAAADI in the germline V gene. The J segment lost 1 base and the V segment lost 2 bases, leaving 6 bases of the junction unmatched. CDR3 length: 16 amino acids.